The rows below give T cell receptor beta chains drawn from one sample of a study of spatial heterogeneity in lung cancer. TCRdb passed the 5' RACE reads through MiXCR, listing each CDR3 protein once. The table shows about 10,000 distinct CDR3 sequences, with nearly 5.5% occurring only once. This specimen was PBMCs, taken at surgery. These TCRs come from a male donor with early-stage non-small cell lung cancer. Each CDR3 is given with its conserved first and last residue. A D gene is named only where the DNA matches it firmly. Size is omitted from some rows. Given values are once, few, many or a class for expanded clones.

length: 15
size: many
D: TRBD2
J: TRBJ2-1
V: TRBV30
DNA: TGTGCCTGGAGTGTTAAGACTAGCGGGAGTCATGAGCAGTTCTTC
CDR3: CAWSVKTSGSHEQFF

length: 13
size: many
D: .
J: TRBJ2-3
V: TRBV6-1
DNA: TGTGCCAGCAGTGCCGACCTTATAGATACGCAGTATTTT
CDR3: CASSADLIDTQYF

length: 15
size: many
D: TRBD1
J: TRBJ2-1
V: TRBV6-2/TRBV6-3
DNA: TGTGCCAGCAGATACAGGGGGAGTATTTACAATGAGCAGTTCTTC
CDR3: CASRYRGSIYNEQFF

length: 15
size: many
D: .
J: TRBJ1-5
V: TRBV7-2
DNA: TGTGCCAGCAGCTTAGAAAGGGGAAGCAATCAGCCCCAGCATTTT
CDR3: CASSLERGSNQPQHF

length: 15
size: few
D: .
J: TRBJ1-5
V: TRBV23-1
DNA: TGCGCCAGCAGTCAATGTGAAGGCTGCAATCAGCCCCAGCATTTT
CDR3: CASSQCEGCNQPQHF

length: 13
size: many
D: .
J: TRBJ2-5
V: TRBV2
DNA: TGTGCCAGCGGAAGCGACTACTCAGAGACCCAGTACTTC
CDR3: CASGSDYSETQYF

length: 15
size: medium-sized
D: .
J: TRBJ2-5
V: TRBV28
DNA: TGTGCCAGCAGTTTACGTGGGGAAGCCCAAGAGACCCAGTACTTC
CDR3: CASSLRGEAQETQYF

length: 14
size: many
D: TRBD2
J: TRBJ2-3
V: TRBV20-1
DNA: TGCAGTGCTAGACTACTAGCGAGCACAGATACGCAGTATTTT
CDR3: CSARLLASTDTQYF

length: 15
size: .
D: TRBD1
J: TRBJ1-2
V: TRBV2
DNA: TGTGCCAGCGAAAGTTTTAACACAGGGGGTAGCGGCTACACCTTC
CDR3: CASESFNTGGSGYTF

length: 12
size: many
D: .
J: TRBJ1-5
V: TRBV28
DNA: TGTGCCAGCCTTCCCCGTAATCAGCCCCAGCATTTT
CDR3: CASLPRNQPQHF

length: 14
size: many
D: TRBD1
J: TRBJ1-5
V: TRBV2
DNA: TGTGCCAGCAGTCCGGACAGGCAAAATCAGCCCCAGCATTTT
CDR3: CASSPDRQNQPQHF

length: 16
size: medium-sized
D: .
J: TRBJ1-6
V: TRBV7-2
DNA: TGTGCCAGCAGCCTCCTTACGGGGGCCTATAATTCACCCCTCCACTTT
CDR3: CASSLLTGAYNSPLHF

length: 10
size: many
D: .
J: TRBJ2-5
V: TRBV3-1
DNA: TGTGCCAGCAGGCAAGAGACCCAGTACTTC
CDR3: CASRQETQYF

length: 15
size: many
D: .
J: TRBJ1-1
V: TRBV7-9
DNA: TGTGCCAGCAGCTTAGACCCGGGGGTAGGGACTGAAGCTTTCTTT
CDR3: CASSLDPGVGTEAFF

length: 14
size: few
D: TRBD2
J: TRBJ2-1
V: TRBV19
DNA: TGTGCCAGTAGGGGACTAGCGGCGTACAATGAGCAGTTCTTC
CDR3: CASRGLAAYNEQFF

length: 17
size: .
D: TRBD1
J: TRBJ1-6
V: TRBV28
DNA: TGTGCCAGCAGTTTAAGACAGGGGAGCTCCTATAATTCACCCCTCCACTTT
CDR3: CASSLRQGSSYNSPLHF

length: 16
size: .
D: .
J: TRBJ1-1
V: TRBV9
DNA: TGTGCCAGCAGCCCGTCCCTTGACAGAACGAACACTGAAGCTTTCTTT
CDR3: CASSPSLDRTNTEAFF

length: 13
size: many
D: TRBD1
J: TRBJ2-1
V: TRBV20-1
DNA: TGCAGTGCTAGGGACAGGGGATACAATGAGCAGTTCTTC
CDR3: CSARDRGYNEQFF

length: 13
size: medium-sized
D: .
J: TRBJ1-1
V: TRBV3-1
DNA: TGTGCCAGCAGCCAAGAACGGGGTACTGAAGCTTTCTTT
CDR3: CASSQERGTEAFF

length: 13
size: .
D: .
J: TRBJ2-1
V: TRBV7-2
DNA: TGTGCCAGCAGCTCAACAGATTACAATGAGCAGTTCTTC
CDR3: CASSSTDYNEQFF

length: 12
size: medium-sized
D: .
J: TRBJ1-4
V: TRBV29-1
DNA: TGCAGCGTCCAGGACAGCAGGGAAAAACTGTTTTTT
CDR3: CSVQDSREKLFF

length: 15
size: many
D: TRBD2
J: TRBJ2-7
V: TRBV7-6
DNA: TGTGCCAGCAGCTCACTAGCGGGAACTGCCTACGAGCAGTACTTC
CDR3: CASSSLAGTAYEQYF

length: 13
size: few
D: .
J: TRBJ2-7
V: TRBV29-1
DNA: TGCAGCGTTCGAACAGGGGACTTCTACGAGCAGTACTTC
CDR3: CSVRTGDFYEQYF

length: 14
size: .
D: .
J: TRBJ1-1
V: TRBV10-3
DNA: TGTGCCATCAGTGCTGCAGGGGCGGATACTGAAGCTTTCTTT
CDR3: CAISAAGADTEAFF

length: 15
size: many
D: TRBD1
J: TRBJ2-7
V: TRBV2
DNA: TGTGCCAGCAGGGCAGGGGGTCCCTCTACCTACGAGCAGTACTTC
CDR3: CASRAGGPSTYEQYF

length: 15
size: medium-sized
D: TRBD2
J: TRBJ2-1
V: TRBV12-3/TRBV12-4
DNA: TGTGCCAGCAGTGTCCCGACGGGAGGGGACAATGAGCAGTTCTTC
CDR3: CASSVPTGGDNEQFF

length: 13
size: few
D: .
J: TRBJ1-1
V: TRBV29-1
DNA: TGCAGCGTTGTACCCAGGGAAAGCACTGAAGCTTTCTTT
CDR3: CSVVPRESTEAFF

length: 13
size: many
D: TRBD1
J: TRBJ1-4
V: TRBV29-1
DNA: TGCAGCATCGCGCAGGGGGCAGATGAAAAACTGTTTTTT
CDR3: CSIAQGADEKLFF

length: 12
size: medium-sized
D: .
J: TRBJ1-6
V: TRBV28
DNA: TGTGCCAGCAGTTTTAGGGGTTCACCCCTCCACTTT
CDR3: CASSFRGSPLHF

length: 14
size: many
D: TRBD1
J: TRBJ2-7
V: TRBV29-1
DNA: TGCAGCGTGGGGAACAGGGGGCCAACCTACGAGCAGTACTTC
CDR3: CSVGNRGPTYEQYF

length: 15
size: .
D: .
J: TRBJ2-5
V: TRBV7-3
DNA: TGTGCCAGCAGCTTGGCTACCGGGATCGGAGAGACCCAGTACTTC
CDR3: CASSLATGIGETQYF

length: 14
size: medium-sized
D: .
J: TRBJ2-5
V: TRBV7-6
DNA: TGTGCCAGCAGCCGCACAACAGGGACAGAGACCCAGTACTTC
CDR3: CASSRTTGTETQYF

length: 16
size: many
D: TRBD2
J: TRBJ2-3
V: TRBV29-1
DNA: TGCAGCGTCGCTAGCGGCTACGTCTATAGCACAGATACGCAGTATTTT
CDR3: CSVASGYVYSTDTQYF

length: 13
size: .
D: .
J: TRBJ1-1
V: TRBV28
DNA: TGTGCCAGCAATTGGGGGGGGAACACTGAAGCTTTCTTT
CDR3: CASNWGGNTEAFF

length: 13
size: many
D: .
J: TRBJ1-2
V: TRBV7-2
DNA: TGTGCCAGCAGCTTAGACAGGGACTATGGCTACACCTTC
CDR3: CASSLDRDYGYTF

length: 15
size: many
D: TRBD2
J: TRBJ2-7
V: TRBV9
DNA: TGTGCCAGCAGCGTTGTACCGACTAGCGCCTACGAGCAGTACTTC
CDR3: CASSVVPTSAYEQYF

length: 15
size: many
D: .
J: TRBJ2-5
V: TRBV7-6
DNA: TGTGCCAGCAGCTTAAGGACTTTTGGGCAAGAGACCCAGTACTTC
CDR3: CASSLRTFGQETQYF

length: 13
size: .
D: .
J: TRBJ2-7
V: TRBV9
DNA: TGTGCCAGCAGCGTAGCCGAGAACTACGAGCAGTACTTC
CDR3: CASSVAENYEQYF

length: 14
size: many
D: TRBD1
J: TRBJ1-5
V: TRBV5-1
DNA: TGCGCCAGCAGCTGGGGGACAGGGAGGGAGCCCCAGCATTTT
CDR3: CASSWGTGREPQHF

length: 14
size: many
D: TRBD2
J: TRBJ2-7
V: TRBV20-1
DNA: TGCAGTGCCGAACTAGCGGTCAGCTCCTACGAGCAGTACTTC
CDR3: CSAELAVSSYEQYF

length: 16
size: many
D: .
J: TRBJ1-5
V: TRBV6-2/TRBV6-3
DNA: TGTGCCAGCAGTTACTCGGCAGGGCGAAGCAATCAGCCCCAGCATTTT
CDR3: CASSYSAGRSNQPQHF

length: 15
size: few
D: .
J: TRBJ2-6
V: TRBV28
DNA: TGTGCCACCAACCGCCCAGGGACTGGGGCCAACGTCCTGACTTTC
CDR3: CATNRPGTGANVLTF

length: 13
size: many
D: TRBD2
J: TRBJ2-3
V: TRBV20-1
DNA: TGCAGTGCTAGATTAGCGGGAGGAGATACGCAGTATTTT
CDR3: CSARLAGGDTQYF